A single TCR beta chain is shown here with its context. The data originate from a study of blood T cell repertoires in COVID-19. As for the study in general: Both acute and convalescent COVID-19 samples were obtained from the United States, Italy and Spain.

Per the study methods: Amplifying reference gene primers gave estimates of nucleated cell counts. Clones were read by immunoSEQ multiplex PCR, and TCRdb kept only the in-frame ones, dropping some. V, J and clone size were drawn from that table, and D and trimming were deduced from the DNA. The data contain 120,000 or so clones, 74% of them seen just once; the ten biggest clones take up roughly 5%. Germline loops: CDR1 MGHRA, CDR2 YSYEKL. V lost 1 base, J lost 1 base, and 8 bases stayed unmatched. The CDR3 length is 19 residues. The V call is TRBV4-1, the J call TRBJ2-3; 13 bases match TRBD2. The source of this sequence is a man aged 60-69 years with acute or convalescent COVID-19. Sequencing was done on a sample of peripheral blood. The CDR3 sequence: CASSQVLAGGPGGTDTQYF. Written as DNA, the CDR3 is TGCGCCAGCAGCCAAGTACTAGCGGGGGGGCCGGGAGGCACAGATACGCAGTATTTT.